This T cell receptor beta chain was observed in a study of response to subunit inactivated influenza vaccine. Study results and limitations: Authors proposed each seasonal influenza vaccination draws in few new T cells.

This clonotype was seen ten or more times. Its target is unknown. TCRdb reprocessed the RT-PCR reads with MiXCR, giving one entry per CDR3 protein. The data show over 800,000 distinct CDR3 sequences, 20% to 25% seen once. Germline values: CDR1 MNHEY, CDR2 SVGAGI. Between the trimmed V and J ends, which lost 5 bases and 3 bases, there was a span of 14 bases. The CDR3 extends over 14 amino acids. The chain uses TRBV6-5 and TRBJ2-7; D gene uncertain. The receptor's source is a man aged 50-60 years who received an inactivated influenza vaccine. This specimen was PBMCs from blood, taken less than 6 days after vaccination. Here the CDR3 reads CASSPLSDRYEQYF. The DNA for the CDR3 is TGTGCCAGCAGTCCCCTCTCGGACCGCTACGAGCAGTACTTC.